This T cell receptor beta chain was recovered during a study of cytomegalovirus exposure and HLA in healthy donors. Study results and caveats: About 87% or about 30% of the time was how often most TCR beta V segments were productive, according to an earlier analysis. Upon later analysis, TCR association rates were observed to vary by HLA locus, being highest for DRB1 and lowest for HLA-C. The classifier reportedly diagnosed cytomegalovirus status with high specificity and sensitivity. The number of N-insertions in an Asian-associated ancestry cluster was reportedly below the 666-donor mean in a later analysis.

Notes on this clone: Its antigen is still unknown.

It was with 60 Vbeta and 13 Jbeta primers that the PCR ran. Assay: immunoSEQ multiplex PCR; the TCRdb copy retains only in-frame clones and omits some. The sample carries about 200,000 clones, 80% to 90% recorded once. Input material: PBMCs. The sequence was collected from a young man in good health and CMV-seronegative.

DNA for the CDR3: TGTGCCAGTAGAGATGGGACAGGGGGCTTGGGCAATCAGCCCCAGCATTTT. It encodes CASRDGTGGLGNQPQHF. This chain links TRBV19 with TRBJ1-5; 12 positions agree with TRBD1. The CDR3 sequence is 17 residues long. The germline V gene encodes CDR1 LNHDA and CDR2 SQIVND (reference sequence). V lost 6 bases and J lost 2; bases outside the gene matches: 8.